This TCR beta chain is from a study of identical twins. This clonotype was counted ten times or more. Its antigen remains unknown. TCRdb recomputed calls from the 5' RACE reads with MiXCR, one row per CDR3 protein. Of about 700,000 distinct CDR3 sequences listed, 5.5% to 6.5% are singletons. Study conclusions and caveats: In zero-insertion analyses, partial confounding could arise from invariant MAIT and iNKT cells. Reduced insertions were recorded for abundant cord blood beta clonotypes, with no such pattern in memory repertoires. In monozygotic twins, models underestimated the sharing of out-of-frame TCR alpha. Sequences that were out-of-frame, alpha and twin-shared displayed an excess of low generation probability.

This TCR was recovered from a young man in good health. The sample taken for sequencing was naive T cells sorted from blood.

This CDR3 is CASSRSTSGLRNEQFF. The CDR3 DNA reads as TGCGCCAGCAGCCGTTCGACTAGCGGGTTACGCAATGAGCAGTTCTTC. This chain links TRBV5-1 with TRBJ2-1, with 10 bases identical to TRBD2. The CDR3 length is 16 residues. In germline, CDR1 is SGHRS, CDR2 YFSETQ. With V trimmed by 4 bases and J by 6 bases, 10 bases remained unmatched.